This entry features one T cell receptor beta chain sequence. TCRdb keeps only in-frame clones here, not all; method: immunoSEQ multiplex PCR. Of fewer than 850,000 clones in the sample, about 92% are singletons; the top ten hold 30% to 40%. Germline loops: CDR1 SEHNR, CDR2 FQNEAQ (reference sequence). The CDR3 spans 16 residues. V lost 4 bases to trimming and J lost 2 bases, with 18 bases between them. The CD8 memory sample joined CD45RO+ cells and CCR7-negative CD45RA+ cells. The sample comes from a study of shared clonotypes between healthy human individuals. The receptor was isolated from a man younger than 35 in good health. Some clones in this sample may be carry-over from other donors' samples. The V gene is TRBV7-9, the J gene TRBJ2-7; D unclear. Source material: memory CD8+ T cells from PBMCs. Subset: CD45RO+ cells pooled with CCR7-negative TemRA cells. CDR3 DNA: TGTGCCAGCAGCTCCCGGTGGCCTTTTATCGCCTACGAGCAGTACTTC. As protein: CASSSRWPFIAYEQYF.